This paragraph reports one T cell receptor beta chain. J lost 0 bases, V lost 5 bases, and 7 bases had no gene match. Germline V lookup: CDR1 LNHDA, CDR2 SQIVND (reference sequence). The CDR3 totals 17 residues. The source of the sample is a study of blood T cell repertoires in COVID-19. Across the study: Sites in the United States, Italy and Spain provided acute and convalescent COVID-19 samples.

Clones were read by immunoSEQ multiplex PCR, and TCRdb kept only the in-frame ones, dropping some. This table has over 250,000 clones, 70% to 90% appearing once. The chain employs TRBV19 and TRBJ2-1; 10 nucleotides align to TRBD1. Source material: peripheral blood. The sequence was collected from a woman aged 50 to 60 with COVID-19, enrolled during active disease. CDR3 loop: CASSPGTGAPSYNEQFF. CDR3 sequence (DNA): TGTGCCAGTAGTCCCGGGACAGGGGCACCCTCCTACAATGAGCAGTTCTTC.